Listed below are T cell receptor beta chains from one sample, sequenced in a study of blood T cell repertoires in COVID-19. Measured with immunoSEQ multiplex PCR; TCRdb has only the in-frame clones, and not every one. The sample records approximately 140,000 clones, 88% being singletons. The sequencing input was peripheral blood. The receptors were gathered from a man aged 65 to 79 with active COVID-19. Both conserved end residues are part of each CDR3. Fields, in order: V gene, J gene, clone size, CDR3 protein. Rows give clone size only sometimes, using once, few, many, or a class for an expanded clone.

v_gene: TRBV28
j_gene: TRBJ2-7
abundance: NA
CDR3aa: CASSLGPSRGLQGEQYF

v_gene: TRBV5-1
j_gene: TRBJ1-1
abundance: NA
CDR3aa: CASSLARGARATEAFF

v_gene: TRBV6-6
j_gene: TRBJ2-5
abundance: NA
CDR3aa: CASREGETQYF

v_gene: TRBV6-6
j_gene: TRBJ2-7
abundance: NA
CDR3aa: CASTQTSGSYEQYF

v_gene: TRBV7-9
j_gene: TRBJ2-7
abundance: NA
CDR3aa: CASSLQGEYYEQYF

v_gene: TRBV28
j_gene: TRBJ2-7
abundance: NA
CDR3aa: CASSVAGVRYEQYF

v_gene: TRBV28
j_gene: TRBJ1-6
abundance: NA
CDR3aa: CATRVGGESPLHF

v_gene: TRBV6-5
j_gene: TRBJ2-7
abundance: once
CDR3aa: CASSYSRSGSYEQYF

v_gene: TRBV5-1
j_gene: TRBJ2-7
abundance: NA
CDR3aa: CASSQDSYEQYF

v_gene: TRBV27
j_gene: TRBJ1-4
abundance: NA
CDR3aa: CASRNGAGGEKLFF

v_gene: TRBV6-2/TRBV6-3
j_gene: TRBJ1-5
abundance: NA
CDR3aa: CASSYSGALGYNQPQHF

v_gene: TRBV4-3
j_gene: TRBJ1-2
abundance: NA
CDR3aa: CASSQLQGEGYTF

v_gene: TRBV7-9
j_gene: TRBJ2-4
abundance: NA
CDR3aa: CASTLLAGGSAGNIQYF

v_gene: TRBV27
j_gene: TRBJ2-7
abundance: NA
CDR3aa: CASSALLQGEGSEQYF

v_gene: TRBV28
j_gene: TRBJ2-3
abundance: NA
CDR3aa: CASSLSGPSTDTQYF

v_gene: TRBV28
j_gene: TRBJ2-1
abundance: NA
CDR3aa: CASRTGSYNEQFF